Following are 13 T cell receptor beta chains from one sample sequenced in a study of T cells in localized non-small cell lung cancer. Using immunoSEQ multiplex PCR, the repertoire was profiled, and TCRdb retains in-frame clones only, with some absent. Of over a thousand clones in the sample, about 20% were seen once. Here the sequenced sample was normal lung tissue next to the tumor, taken before any cancer treatment. The receptors were sampled from a male donor older than 55 with stage I lung adenocarcinoma.

The chain joins TRBV5-1 to TRBJ1-2; D might be TRBD1 (5 bases). CDR1 SGHRS and CDR2 YFSETQ come from the germline V gene. Trimming left V 0 bases short and J 3 bases short, with 12 bases between. The CDR3 runs 15 residues. The CDR3: CASSLDGANYYGYTF. DNA for the CDR3: TGCGCCAGCAGCTTGGATGGGGCCAATTACTATGGCTACACCTTC.

By sample share, this clone is large. The rearrangement joins TRBV11-3 to TRBJ2-4; no reliable D call. Germline V gives CDR1 SGHNT, CDR2 YENEEA. The CDR3 spans 14 residues. The V end was cut by 3 bases, the J end by 2 bases, with 8 bases between. DNA for the CDR3: TGTGCCAGCAGCTTCACAGACTCCAAAAACATTCAGTACTTC. Translating gives CASSFTDSKNIQYF.

The chain links TRBV6-8 to TRBJ1-5; no reliable D call. Trimming left V 4 bases short and J 4 bases short, with 17 bases between. The germline CDR1 and CDR2 sequences are MNHGY and SAAAGT. The CDR3 has 16 residues. The CDR3 reads CASSFRLAAQNQPQHF. CDR3 nucleotide sequence: TGTGCCAGCAGTTTTCGTCTCGCCGCGCAAAATCAGCCCCAGCATTTT.

This sequence joins TRBV5-1 and TRBJ1-1; D gene uncertain. This CDR3 region has 14 residues. Trimming removed 3 bases from V and 2 bases from J, with 11 bases in between. Germline V gives CDR1 SGHRS, CDR2 YFSETQ. As DNA, the CDR3 is TGCGCCAGCAGCTCGCGGACCGCTAACACTGAAGCTTTCTTT. It codes for CASSSRTANTEAFF.

The chain uses TRBV25-1 and TRBJ2-7, with D possibly TRBD2 on 5 matching bases. The CDR3 sequence is 13 residues long. The ends were cut back, 5 bases at V and 6 bases at J, with 14 bases in the middle. CDR1 and CDR2 from the germline V gene are MGHDK and SYGVNS. The CDR3 nucleotides are TGTGCCAGCAGTACATACCGGGATTTCGAGCAGTACTTC. Its protein product is CASSTYRDFEQYF.

The chain carries TRBV28 and TRBJ2-1; 10 bases map to TRBD1. The CDR3 totals 20 residues. Trimming cost V 3 bases and J 4 bases; bases outside gene matches: 18. Germline V gene data show CDR1 as MDHEN and CDR2 as SYDVKM. CDR3 coding DNA: TGTGCCAGCAGTTTCATTGTTTCCGGGACAGGGGCCTCACCATACAATGAGCAGTTCTTC. It specifies CASSFIVSGTGASPYNEQFF.

This clone has a handful of counts. The chain employs TRBV15 and TRBJ2-5; 8 bases map to TRBD1. This CDR3 spans 15 amino acids. After removal of 4 bases from V and 5 bases from J, the junction contained 9 bases not matched to a gene. Germline values: CDR1 LNHNV, CDR2 YYDKDF (reference sequence). Here the CDR3 DNA reads TGTGCCACCAGCAAACAGTCAGGGGGCGCGGAGACCCAGTACTTC. Translated, it gives CATSKQSGGAETQYF.

This clone was seen a handful of times. The V gene is TRBV9, the J gene TRBJ1-3, with TRBD1 as a possible D gene (6 bases). V dropped 4 bases and J dropped 2 bases, with 16 bases sitting between them. This CDR3 is built from 16 residues. Looked up from germline, CDR1 is SGDLS and CDR2 is YYNGEE. CDR3 DNA: TGTGCCAGCAGCCCGTTACCCCGGGGGCCTGGAAACACCATATATTTT. Protein product: CASSPLPRGPGNTIYF.

The gene calls are TRBV11-3 and TRBJ2-7; 7 bases are shared with TRBD2. Losses at the gene ends were 1 base for V and 4 bases for J; bases not matched to a gene: 7. Germline CDR1 SGHNT, CDR2 YENEEA. The CDR3 consists of 15 residues. CDR3 residues: CASSLGGGRFYEQYF. The CDR3 nucleotides read TGTGCCAGCAGCTTAGGGGGAGGGCGGTTTTACGAGCAGTACTTC.

V gene TRBV19 combines with J gene TRBJ2-1; TRBD2 might be the D (5 bases). In germline, CDR1 is LNHDA, CDR2 SQIVND (reference sequence). CDR3 length: 15 amino acids. Trimming cost V 4 bases and J 5 bases, with 15 bases left between them. The CDR3 DNA sequence: TGTGCCAGTAGTACCGACACTAGAAGGGACAATGAGCAGTTCTTC. Its protein is CASSTDTRRDNEQFF.

This clone came up a few times. J is TRBJ1-2 and V is TRBV4-1; D gene uncertain. V lost 5 bases and J 4 bases, leaving 14 bases between the germline ends. The CDR3 extends over 14 amino acids. Germline lookup yields CDR1 MGHRA and CDR2 YSYEKL. The CDR3 DNA reads as TGCGCCAGCAGCTCCAACCGAAAGACCTATGGCTACACCTTC. Protein sequence: CASSSNRKTYGYTF.

This clone is medium-sized (0.01 to 0.1%) by share. The chain's CDR3 is CASSVRGAVGNTIYF. DNA of the CDR3: TGTGCCAGCAGCGTTCGAGGGGCCGTCGGAAACACCATATATTTT. This rearrangement joins TRBV9 to TRBJ1-3; tentatively, D is TRBD1 (5 bases). This CDR3 contains 15 residues. The germline gives CDR1 SGDLS, CDR2 YYNGEE. V was trimmed by 2 bases and J by 4 bases, leaving 13 bases between them.

This clone was counted between two and nine times. This sequence joins TRBV6-8 and TRBJ2-7; 15 bases are shared with TRBD2. V was pared by 6 bases and J by 2 bases, with 8 bases of the junction left unmatched. The CDR3 has 17 residues. The germline gives CDR1 MNHGY, CDR2 SAAAGT. CDR3 in amino acids: CASRAGTSGRKTYEQYF. The CDR3 DNA reads TGTGCCAGCAGAGCCGGGACTAGCGGGAGGAAGACCTACGAGCAGTACTTC.